This TCR beta chain is drawn from a study of blood T cell repertoires in COVID-19. Overall study: PBMCs, B-cell-depleted T cells, or T cells were the source of the cDNA or gDNA that made up the material.

Per the authors' pipeline: Amplification with reference gene primers provided the estimates of nucleated cell counts. Profiled with immunoSEQ multiplex PCR; TCRdb holds only in-frame clones, not every one. V, J and clone size derive from that table, while D and trimming were established from the DNA sequence. The sample gives 310,000 or so clones, around 92% of which show up once; 5% to 7.5% is in the top ten. The sequencing input was peripheral blood. This receptor was identified in a man younger than 35 who had recovered from COVID-19.

CDR3 bases: TGCGCCAGCAGCTTGGCACCGGGACAGAGCTACGAGCAGTACTTC. This gives the protein CASSLAPGQSYEQYF. The chain combines TRBV5-1 with TRBJ2-7; 7 bases align to TRBD1. V lost 0 bases, J lost 3 bases, and 6 bases stayed unmatched. Germline assignment: CDR1 SGHRS and CDR2 YFSETQ. The CDR3 runs 15 residues.